These 5 T cell receptor beta chains were sequenced from one sample in a study of CD8+ T cells in alopecia areata (dated by TCRdb to 2017 to 2018). Library preparation was by the immunoSEQ multiplex PCR assay. RNA was extracted from all samples and reverse transcribed into cDNA, which served as template for TCR sequencing. What TCRdb holds here is the immuneACCESS table cut down to in-frame rearrangements. Part of the clones is not present; checked against another copy, under half of the missing clones reflect an unresolved V gene, and the others are unexplained. The sample contains some 180,000 clones, about 53% of them found a single time. The ten largest clones capture 11% of the sample. The meaning of the sample's time point label: roughly 24 weeks on oral tofacitinib. Taken with the paper, the label for treatment or condition translates to: oral pan-JAK inhibitor, 5-10 mg twice daily. Sequencing used CD8+ T cells sorted from blood, obtained at week 24, from a patient treated with tofacitinib. The receptors stem from a human donor with alopecia areata.

J is TRBJ1-5 and V is TRBV6-1; D remains unclear. From germline, CDR1 is MNHNS and CDR2 SASEGT. The germline V and J ends were trimmed by 4 bases and 3 bases, with 13 bases remaining between them. The CDR3 spans 15 residues. The CDR3 DNA reads TGTGCCAGCAGTGGTTATATAGGGAACAATCAGCCCCAGCATTTT. Translation gives CASSGYIGNNQPQHF.

This clone was counted between two and nine times. A junction boundary mismatches the germline segment, possibly from a read error. V is TRBV29-1 and J is TRBJ2-1, with 7 bases matching TRBD2. Germline CDR1 reads SQVTM; CDR2 reads ANQGSEA. The CDR3 runs 15 residues. This CDR3 reads CSVATGLSSFNEQFF. The DNA for the CDR3 is TGCAGCGTCGCCACGGGACTATCGTCCTTCAATGAGCAGTTCTTC.

In this sample, this clone is medium-sized (0.01 to 0.1%). The chain combines TRBV5-4 with TRBJ2-3, with 7 nucleotides matching TRBD2. The CDR3 runs to 17 residues. From germline, CDR1 is SGHNT and CDR2 YYREEE (reference sequence). Trimming removed 4 bases from V and 0 bases from J; junction bases left unmatched: 11. This CDR3 is CASSDFPGTTSTDTQYF. CDR3 coding DNA: TGTGCCAGCAGCGACTTCCCCGGGACTACCAGCACAGATACGCAGTATTTT.

This clone has more than one count but fewer than ten. The chain is built from TRBV2 and TRBJ2-7; D might be TRBD2 (6 bases). The CDR3 has 13 residues. Trimming cost V 2 bases and J 6 bases, with 11 bases left between them. Germline V gene sequence: CDR1 SNHLY, CDR2 FYNNEI. This chain's CDR3 is CASSELEGIEQYF. As DNA, the CDR3 is TGTGCCAGCAGTGAATTGGAGGGGATCGAGCAGTACTTC.

The chain is built from TRBV28 and TRBJ2-2; 7 bases line up with TRBD1. CDR1 is MDHEN and CDR2 is SYDVKM in the germline V gene. V shed 2 bases, J shed 0 bases, and the junction held 3 bases outside the gene matches. This CDR3 region has 16 residues. CDR3 nucleotide sequence: TGTGCCAGCAGTTTAGTAGGACAGGCGAACACCGGGGAGCTGTTTTTT. Translated, it gives CASSLVGQANTGELFF.